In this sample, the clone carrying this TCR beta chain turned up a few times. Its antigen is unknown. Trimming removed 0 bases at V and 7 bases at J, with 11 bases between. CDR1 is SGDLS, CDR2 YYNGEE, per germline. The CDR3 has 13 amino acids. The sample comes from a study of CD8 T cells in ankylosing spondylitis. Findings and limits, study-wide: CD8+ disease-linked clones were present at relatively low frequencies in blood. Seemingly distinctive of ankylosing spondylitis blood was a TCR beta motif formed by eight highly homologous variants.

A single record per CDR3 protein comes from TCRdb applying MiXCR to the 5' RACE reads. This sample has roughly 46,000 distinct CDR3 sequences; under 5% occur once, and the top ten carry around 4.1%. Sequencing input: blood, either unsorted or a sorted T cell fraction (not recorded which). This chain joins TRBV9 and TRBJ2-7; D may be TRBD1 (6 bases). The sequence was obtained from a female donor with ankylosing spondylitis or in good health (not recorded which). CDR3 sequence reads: CASSVEDSPEQYF. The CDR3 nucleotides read TGTGCCAGCAGCGTAGAGGACAGTCCTGAGCAGTACTTC.